This T cell receptor (beta chain) was sequenced in a study of T cell responses to AZD1222 COVID-19 vaccine. Measured with immunoSEQ multiplex PCR; TCRdb has only the in-frame clones, and not every one. Here the sample spans fewer than 150,000 clones, roughly nine tenths being singletons. Germline assignment: CDR1 SGHVS and CDR2 FQNEAQ. The CDR3 sequence is 14 residues long. V gave up 2 bases and J gave up 5 bases, with 7 bases separating them. Findings and limits, study-wide: Seropositive at baseline were only a handful of AZD1222 recipients.

This clone showed up many times. The antigen remains unidentified. Pooling of second doses given at about 4 or about 12 weeks was done. The TCR originated in an adult who received the AZD1222 COVID-19 vaccine. The rearrangement uses TRBV7-8 and TRBJ1-6, with D unresolved. The input for sequencing was peripheral blood, taken 28 days after the second AZD1222 dose. The CDR3, as DNA: TGTGCCAGCAGCTTACGGCAGAATAATTCACCCCTCCACTTT. Translated: CASSLRQNNSPLHF.